This passage covers 26 T cell receptor beta chains from one sample sequenced in a study of blood T cell repertoires in COVID-19. Method: immunoSEQ multiplex PCR; TCRdb's copy keeps in-frame clones and lacks some. The table lists some 120,000 clones, 86% of them singletons, with over 4.5% in the top ten. Source material: peripheral blood. These receptors came from a human donor in a cohort sampled during active COVID-19.

The chain couples TRBV28 to TRBJ1-5, with a tentative D call TRBD1 (5 bases). The CDR3 is made up of 14 amino acids. V lost 1 base and J lost 7, with 11 bases in between. Looked up from germline, CDR1 is MDHEN and CDR2 is SYDVKM. CDR3 residues: CASSLSQGRQPQHF. DNA of the CDR3: TGTGCCAGCAGTTTATCCCAGGGCCGACAGCCCCAGCATTTT.

J is TRBJ2-5 and V is TRBV6-2 or TRBV6-3; the D gene is possibly TRBD2 (5 bases). V lost 4 bases and J 6 bases, leaving 12 bases between the germline ends. This CDR3 has 13 residues. From germline, CDR1 is MNHEY and CDR2 SVGEGT. CDR3 sequence: CASSFGGGQTQYF. In DNA form, the CDR3 reads TGTGCCAGCAGTTTCGGCGGAGGACAGACCCAGTACTTC.

The rearrangement joins TRBV19 to TRBJ1-3, with a possible D match to TRBD1 (6 bases). Germline V lookup: CDR1 LNHDA, CDR2 SQIVND (reference sequence). The CDR3 sequence is 15 residues long. V lost 9 bases and J 3 bases, leaving 18 bases between the germline ends. CDR3 loop: CASSLQGIRGNTIYF. CDR3 DNA sequence: TGTGCCAGCAGCCTCCAGGGGATCCGTGGAAACACCATATATTTT.

This chain connects TRBV5-1 to TRBJ2-1, with 8 bases lining up with TRBD1. The CDR3 loop spans 15 amino acids. Germline assignment: CDR1 SGHRS and CDR2 YFSETQ. J lost 4 bases, V lost 3 bases, and 6 bases had no gene match. The CDR3 is CASSSTGDGYNEQFF. The CDR3 bases are TGCGCCAGCAGCTCGACAGGGGACGGTTACAATGAGCAGTTCTTC.

J is TRBJ2-7 and V is TRBV18, with D tentatively TRBD2 (5 bases). The CDR3 is made up of 15 amino acids. Trimming took 0 bases from V and 3 from J, leaving 12 bases between them. The germline V gene encodes CDR1 KGHSH and CDR2 LQKENI. As DNA, the CDR3 is TGTGCCAGCTCACCACCGGCTCTAGCTGGCTACGAGCAGTACTTC. Protein: CASSPPALAGYEQYF.

The chain combines TRBV3-1 (or the pseudogene TRBV3-2) with TRBJ2-5, with TRBD2 matching 11 bases. V shed 2 bases and J 1 base; nucleotides not matched to a gene: 3. CDR3 length equals 16 residues. Looked up from germline, CDR1 is LGHDT and CDR2 is YNNKEL (reference sequence). CDR3 in amino acids: CASSQLAGGTQETQYF. As DNA, the CDR3 is TGTGCCAGCAGCCAACTAGCGGGAGGAACCCAAGAGACCCAGTACTTC.

The rearrangement joins TRBV11-3 to TRBJ2-1; 10 bases align to TRBD1. Germline V gene lookup returns CDR1 SGHNT and CDR2 YENEEA. The CDR3 consists of 18 residues. V trimming: 5 bases; J trimming: 5 bases; junction bases outside the gene matches: 15. This CDR3 is CASSRQGAGTPIDNEQFF. Written as DNA, the CDR3 is TGTGCCAGCAGCCGACAGGGGGCGGGGACGCCCATCGACAATGAGCAGTTCTTC. Full variable domain (rest looked up from reference TRBV11-3 and TRBJ2-1): EAGVVQSPRYKIIEKKQPVAFWCNPISGHNTLYWYLQNLGQGPELLIRYENEEAVDDSQLPKDRFSAERLKGVDSTLKIQPAELGDSAVYLCASSRQGAGTPIDNEQFFGPGTRLTVL.

V gene TRBV5-1 combines with J gene TRBJ2-7; TRBD1 matches 7 bases. Trimming cost V 0 bases and J 5 bases; bases outside gene matches: 5. This CDR3 has 14 amino acids. Germline assignment: CDR1 SGHRS and CDR2 YFSETQ. CDR3 amino acids: CASSLGGQSHEQYF. The CDR3 nucleotides read TGCGCCAGCAGCTTGGGGGGACAGAGCCACGAGCAGTACTTC.

The chain combines TRBV9 with TRBJ1-3; D is ambiguous. The germline CDR1 and CDR2 sequences are SGDLS and YYNGEE. V dropped 3 bases and J dropped 7 bases, with 17 bases sitting between them. The CDR3 is 15 amino acids. The CDR3 DNA sequence: TGTGCCAGCAGCGCTGCTTCAGGCACTCCGAACACCATATATTTT. Protein: CASSAASGTPNTIYF.

The chain carries TRBV28 and TRBJ2-7; tentatively, D is TRBD1 (6 bases). The CDR3 runs 14 residues. Germline V gives CDR1 MDHEN, CDR2 SYDVKM. V was pared by 6 bases and J by 3 bases, with 15 bases between. This CDR3 reads CASSPLGRGYEQYF. As DNA, the CDR3 is TGTGCCAGCAGCCCCTTGGGCAGGGGCTACGAGCAGTACTTC.

This clone showed up just a few times. The gene calls are TRBV19 and TRBJ2-2; 8 bases match TRBD1. V shed 5 bases and J 5 bases; nucleotides not matched to a gene: 4. CDR3 length: 14 residues. The germline CDR1 and CDR2 sequences are LNHDA and SQIVND (reference sequence). The CDR3 loop reads CASSARTGTGELFF. For the CDR3, the DNA is TGTGCCAGTAGTGCCCGGACAGGGACCGGGGAGCTGTTTTTT.

This clone was detected only a few times. The V call is TRBV9, the J call TRBJ1-1; 8 positions agree with TRBD1. The ends lost 1 base at V and 3 bases at J; junction bases unmatched: 5. CDR1 and CDR2 (germline): SGDLS, YYNGEE. The CDR3 is 15 residues long. The CDR3 nucleotides are TGTGCCAGCAGCGTAATCGGACAGGGCGACACTGAAGCTTTCTTT. Its protein is CASSVIGQGDTEAFF.

The chain joins TRBV7-3 to TRBJ2-2; D unresolved. Trimming removed 2 bases at V and 4 bases at J, with 8 bases between. This CDR3 is built from 14 residues. Germline CDR1 and CDR2: SGHTA and FQGTGA. CDR3 DNA sequence: TGTGCCAGCAGCTTACTAGAGCCCACCGGGGAGCTGTTTTTT. Translated: CASSLLEPTGELFF.

The genes are TRBV4-1 and TRBJ2-5, with 13 bases fitting TRBD2. CDR1 is MGHRA and CDR2 is YSYEKL in the germline V gene. V lost 0 bases to trimming and J lost 0 bases; unmatched junction nucleotides: 13. The CDR3 is made up of 21 amino acids. The CDR3 loop reads CASSQDGGLAGHPLYQETQYF. Written as DNA, the CDR3 is TGCGCCAGCAGCCAAGATGGGGGACTAGCGGGGCATCCCCTGTACCAAGAGACCCAGTACTTC.

This chain uses TRBV9 with TRBJ1-4; no clear D gene. Per the germline V gene, CDR1 is SGDLS and CDR2 is YYNGEE. The CDR3 is 15 amino acids. V was trimmed by 2 bases and J by 0 bases, leaving 8 bases between them. CDR3 in amino acids: CASSVTSATNEKLFF. CDR3 nucleotide sequence: TGTGCCAGCAGCGTTACAAGCGCAACTAATGAAAAACTGTTTTTT.

This clone came up a few times. The rearrangement uses TRBV5-4 and TRBJ1-2; tentatively, D is TRBD1 (5 bases). Germline assignment: CDR1 SGHNT and CDR2 YYREEE (reference sequence). V was shortened by 4 bases and J by 5 bases, with 15 bases between the two germline ends. CDR3 size: 14 residues. The CDR3 loop is CASSRGGIRYGYTF. The CDR3 DNA follows: TGTGCCAGCAGCCGGGGCGGGATTCGGTATGGCTACACCTTC.

The V and J genes are TRBV19 and TRBJ1-4; perhaps TRBD1 as D (6 bases). With 7 bases removed from V and 6 bases from J, the gap between germline ends came to 18 bases. Germline values: CDR1 LNHDA, CDR2 SQIVND (reference sequence). This CDR3 comprises 15 residues. In DNA, the CDR3 is TGTGCCAGTACGTCTCTAGGGACACAATATGAAAAACTGTTTTTT. Protein sequence: CASTSLGTQYEKLFF.

The chain couples TRBV11-3 to TRBJ2-1, with 7 bases that match TRBD1. Per the germline V gene, CDR1 is SGHNT and CDR2 is YENEEA. There are 16 residues in the CDR3. The V segment lost 5 bases and the J segment 4 bases; nucleotides outside the gene matches: 11. CDR3 amino acids: CASSPSSRDSYNEQFF. The CDR3 DNA follows: TGTGCCAGCAGCCCGTCGTCCCGGGACAGTTACAATGAGCAGTTCTTC. Variable domain in full (rest from reference TRBV11-3 and TRBJ2-1): EAGVVQSPRYKIIEKKQPVAFWCNPISGHNTLYWYLQNLGQGPELLIRYENEEAVDDSQLPKDRFSAERLKGVDSTLKIQPAELGDSAVYLCASSPSSRDSYNEQFFGPGTRLTVL.

This chain links TRBV6-5 with TRBJ2-7; 10 positions agree with TRBD2. The CDR3 sequence is 13 residues long. Per the germline V gene, CDR1 is MNHEY and CDR2 is SVGAGI. Germline trimming cut 8 bases from V and 3 bases from J; bases unmatched to any gene: 4. CDR3: CASLAGVSYEQYF. The CDR3 bases are TGTGCCAGCCTAGCGGGAGTGAGCTACGAGCAGTACTTC.

This sequence joins TRBV11-3 and TRBJ2-2; the match to TRBD2 covers 7 bases. Germline CDR1 is SGHNT and CDR2 is YENEEA. CDR3 length: 16 amino acids. Trimming at V came to 3 bases and at J to 4 bases, leaving 8 bases not matched to a gene. The DNA for the CDR3 is TGTGCCAGCAGCTTGGGGCGGGAGCACGGCACCGGGGAGCTGTTTTTT. This translates into CASSLGREHGTGELFF.

The CDR3 sequence: CSATSRETQFF. The CDR3 DNA is TGCAGTGCTACTTCGCGGGAGACCCAGTTCTTC. The rearrangement links TRBV20-1 to TRBJ2-1; TRBD2 matches at 7 bases. V gave up 4 bases and J gave up 13 bases; unmatched junction bases: 7. Germline values: CDR1 DFQATT, CDR2 SNEGSKA (reference sequence). The CDR3 runs 11 residues.

About this clone itself: In the same sample, other DNA sequences code for this CDR3. The CDR3 DNA is TGTGCCACCAGCAGAGTTATGAACACTGAAGCTTTCTTT. It translates to CATSRVMNTEAFF. The chain uses TRBV15 and TRBJ1-1, with D unclear. The CDR3 spans 13 residues. V lost 1 base and J lost 0, with 3 bases in between. Germline assignment: CDR1 LNHNV and CDR2 YYDKDF (reference sequence).

The chain employs TRBV6-1 and TRBJ2-4; TRBD1 might be the D (6 bases). Per germline, CDR1 MNHNS and CDR2 SASEGT. This CDR3 region has 12 residues. V gave up 6 bases and J gave up 11 bases, with 14 bases separating them. The CDR3 DNA is TGTGCCAGCAGGGCAGGACAGTTTCTTCAGTACTTC. It translates to CASRAGQFLQYF.

The V call is TRBV9, the J call TRBJ2-2, with D perhaps matching TRBD2 (6 bases). V was pared by 1 base and J by 0 bases, with 16 bases between. Per germline, CDR1 SGDLS and CDR2 YYNGEE. This CDR3 contains 18 residues. CDR3 region: CASSVLGGAYSNTGELFF. The CDR3 coding sequence is TGTGCCAGCAGCGTATTAGGCGGGGCATACTCGAACACCGGGGAGCTGTTTTTT.

The V call is TRBV5-1, the J call TRBJ2-1, with TRBD2 matching 16 bases. V trimming: 4 bases; J trimming: 9 bases; junction bases outside the gene matches: 4. The CDR3 runs to 15 residues. Germline CDR1 and CDR2: SGHRS and YFSETQ. In DNA form, the CDR3 reads TGCGCCAGCAGCCCGGGACTAGCGGGAGGGGCTGAGCAGTTCTTC. Residues: CASSPGLAGGAEQFF.

The rearrangement links TRBV7-3 to TRBJ2-1; 11 nucleotides line up with TRBD2. The CDR3 is 15 amino acids. V was clipped by 6 bases and J by 3 bases; unmatched bases: 4. From germline, CDR1 is SGHTA and CDR2 FQGTGA. CDR3 sequence reads: CASSRGTSGYNEQFF. The CDR3 DNA reads TGTGCCAGCAGTCGTGGGACTAGCGGCTACAATGAGCAGTTCTTC.